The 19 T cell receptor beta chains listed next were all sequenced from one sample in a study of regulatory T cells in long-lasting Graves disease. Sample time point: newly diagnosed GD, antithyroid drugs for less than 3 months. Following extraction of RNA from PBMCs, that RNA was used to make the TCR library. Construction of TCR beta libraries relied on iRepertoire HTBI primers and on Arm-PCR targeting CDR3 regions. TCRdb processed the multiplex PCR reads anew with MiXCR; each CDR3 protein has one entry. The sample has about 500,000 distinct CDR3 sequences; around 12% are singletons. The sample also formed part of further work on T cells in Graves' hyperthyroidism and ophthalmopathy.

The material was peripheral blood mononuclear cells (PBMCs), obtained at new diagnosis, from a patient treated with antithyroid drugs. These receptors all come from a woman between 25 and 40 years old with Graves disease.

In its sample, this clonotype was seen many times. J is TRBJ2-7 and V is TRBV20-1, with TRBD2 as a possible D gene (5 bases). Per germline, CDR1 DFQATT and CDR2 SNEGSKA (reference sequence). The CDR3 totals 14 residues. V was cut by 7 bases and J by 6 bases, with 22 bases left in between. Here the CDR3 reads CSVLWRRATREQYF. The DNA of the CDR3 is TGCAGTGTCCTATGGCGGCGGGCGACGCGCGAGCAGTACTTC.

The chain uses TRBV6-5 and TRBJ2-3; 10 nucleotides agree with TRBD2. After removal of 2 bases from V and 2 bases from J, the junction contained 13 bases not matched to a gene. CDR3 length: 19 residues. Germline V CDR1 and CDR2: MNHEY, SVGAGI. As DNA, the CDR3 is TGTGCCAGCAGTTACCCAATAGCGGGAGGTCGGATTATCACAGATACGCAGTATTTT. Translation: CASSYPIAGGRIITDTQYF.

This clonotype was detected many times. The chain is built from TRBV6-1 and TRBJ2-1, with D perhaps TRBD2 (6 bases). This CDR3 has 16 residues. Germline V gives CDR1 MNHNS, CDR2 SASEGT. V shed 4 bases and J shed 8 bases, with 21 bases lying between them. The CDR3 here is CASSARGTLQVDEQFF. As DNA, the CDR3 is TGTGCCAGCAGTGCCCGCGGGACCCTTCAGGTAGATGAGCAGTTCTTC.

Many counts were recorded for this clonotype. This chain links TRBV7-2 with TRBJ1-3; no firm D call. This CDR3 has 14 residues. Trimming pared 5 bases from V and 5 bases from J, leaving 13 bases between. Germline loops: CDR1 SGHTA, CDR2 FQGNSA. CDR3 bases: TGTGCCAGCAGCCTGGACTTTAGCCGAAACACCATATATTTT. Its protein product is CASSLDFSRNTIYF.

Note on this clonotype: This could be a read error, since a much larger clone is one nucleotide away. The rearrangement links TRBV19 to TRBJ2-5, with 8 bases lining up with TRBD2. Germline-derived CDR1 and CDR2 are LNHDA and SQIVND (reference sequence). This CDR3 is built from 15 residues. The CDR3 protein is CASSSSGSRQEAQYF. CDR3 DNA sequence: TGTGCCAGTAGTTCGAGCGGGAGTCGTCAAGAGGCCCAGTACTTC.

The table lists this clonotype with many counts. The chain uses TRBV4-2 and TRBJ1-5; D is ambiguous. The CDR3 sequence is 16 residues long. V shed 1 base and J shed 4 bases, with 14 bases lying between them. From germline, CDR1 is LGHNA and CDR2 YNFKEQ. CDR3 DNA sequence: TGTGCCAGCAGCCAAGGGACGGCCGCGGCGAATCAGCCCCAGCATTTT. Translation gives CASSQGTAAANQPQHF.

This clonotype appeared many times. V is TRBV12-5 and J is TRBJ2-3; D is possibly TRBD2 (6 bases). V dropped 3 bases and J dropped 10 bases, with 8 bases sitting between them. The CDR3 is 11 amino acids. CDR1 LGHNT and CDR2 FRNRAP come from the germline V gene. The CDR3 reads CASGFERAQYF. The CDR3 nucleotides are TGTGCTAGTGGTTTTGAGCGGGCGCAGTATTTT. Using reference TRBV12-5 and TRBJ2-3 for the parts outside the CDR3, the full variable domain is DARVTQTPRHKVTEMGQEVTMRCQPILGHNTVFWYRQTMMQGLELLAYFRNRAPLDDSGMPKDRFSAEMPDATLATLKIQPSEPRDSAVYFCASGFERAQYFGPGTRLTVL.

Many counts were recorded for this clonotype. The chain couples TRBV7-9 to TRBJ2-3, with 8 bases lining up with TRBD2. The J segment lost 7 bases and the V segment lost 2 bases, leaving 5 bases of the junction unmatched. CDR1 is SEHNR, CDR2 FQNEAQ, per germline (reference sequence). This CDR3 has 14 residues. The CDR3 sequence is CASSLTGTRNTQYF. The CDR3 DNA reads TGTGCCAGCAGCTTAACCGGGACTAGGAATACGCAGTATTTT.

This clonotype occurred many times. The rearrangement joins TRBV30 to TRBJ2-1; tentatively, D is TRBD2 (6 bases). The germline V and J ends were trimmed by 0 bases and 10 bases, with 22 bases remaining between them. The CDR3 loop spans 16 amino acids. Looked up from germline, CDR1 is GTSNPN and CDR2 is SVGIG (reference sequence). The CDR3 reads CAWSVRWGLTFREQFF. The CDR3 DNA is TGTGCCTGGAGTGTAAGATGGGGACTTACGTTCCGGGAGCAGTTCTTC.

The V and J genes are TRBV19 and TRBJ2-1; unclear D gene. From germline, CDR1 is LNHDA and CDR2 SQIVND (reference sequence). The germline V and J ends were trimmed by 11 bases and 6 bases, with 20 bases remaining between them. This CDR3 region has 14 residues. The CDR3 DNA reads TGTGCCTCGTCCTCAATCGGCCACCCCAATGAGCAGTTCTTC. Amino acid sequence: CASSSIGHPNEQFF.

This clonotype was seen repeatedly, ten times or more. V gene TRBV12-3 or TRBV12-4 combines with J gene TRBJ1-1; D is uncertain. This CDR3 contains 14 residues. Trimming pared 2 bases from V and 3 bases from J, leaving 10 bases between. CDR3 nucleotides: TGTGCCAGCAGTTTACAGGCCGGGTACACTGAAGCTTTCTTT. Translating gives CASSLQAGYTEAFF.

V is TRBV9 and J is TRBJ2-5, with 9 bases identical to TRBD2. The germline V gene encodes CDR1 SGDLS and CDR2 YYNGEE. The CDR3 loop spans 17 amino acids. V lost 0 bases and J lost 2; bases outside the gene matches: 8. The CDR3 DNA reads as TGTGCCAGCAGCGTAGCTACTTCTAGCGGGACTCAAGAGACCCAGTACTTC. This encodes CASSVATSSGTQETQYF.

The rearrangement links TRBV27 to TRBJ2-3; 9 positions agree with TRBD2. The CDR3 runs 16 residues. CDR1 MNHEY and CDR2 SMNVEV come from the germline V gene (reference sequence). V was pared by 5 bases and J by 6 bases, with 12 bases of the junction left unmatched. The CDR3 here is CASSENTLRGGDTQYF. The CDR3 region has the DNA TGTGCCAGCAGTGAAAATACCCTGCGGGGGGGGGATACGCAGTATTTT.

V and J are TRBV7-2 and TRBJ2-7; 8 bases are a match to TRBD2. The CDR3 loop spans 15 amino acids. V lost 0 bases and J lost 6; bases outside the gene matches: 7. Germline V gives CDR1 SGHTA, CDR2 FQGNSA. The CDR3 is CASSLASGARFEQYF. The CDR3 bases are TGTGCCAGCAGCTTAGCTAGCGGGGCTCGGTTCGAGCAGTACTTC.

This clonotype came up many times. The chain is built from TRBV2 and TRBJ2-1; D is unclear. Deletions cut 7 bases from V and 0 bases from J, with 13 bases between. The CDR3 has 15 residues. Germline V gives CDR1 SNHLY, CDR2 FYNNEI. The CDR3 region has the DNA TGTGCCAGCAAGTGGCGGACGAGCTCCTACAATGAGCAGTTCTTC. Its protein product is CASKWRTSSYNEQFF.

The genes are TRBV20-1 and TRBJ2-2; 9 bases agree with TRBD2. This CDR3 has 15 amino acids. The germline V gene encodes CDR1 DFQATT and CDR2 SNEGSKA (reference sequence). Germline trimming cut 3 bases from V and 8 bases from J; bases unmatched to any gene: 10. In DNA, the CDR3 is TGCAGTGCTAGTCTGCTAGCGGGATTAACTGGGGAGCTGTTTTTT. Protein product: CSASLLAGLTGELFF.

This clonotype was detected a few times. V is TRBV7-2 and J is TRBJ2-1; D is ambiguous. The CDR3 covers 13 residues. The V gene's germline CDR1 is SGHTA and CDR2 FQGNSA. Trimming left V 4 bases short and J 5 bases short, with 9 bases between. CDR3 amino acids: CASSSHWDNEQFF. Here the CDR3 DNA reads TGTGCCAGCAGCTCCCACTGGGACAATGAGCAGTTCTTC.

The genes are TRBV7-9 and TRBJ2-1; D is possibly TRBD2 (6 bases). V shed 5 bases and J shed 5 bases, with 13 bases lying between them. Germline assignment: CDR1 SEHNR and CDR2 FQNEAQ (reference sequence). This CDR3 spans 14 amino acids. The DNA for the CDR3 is TGTGCCAGCAGCGCCCGGGACTTCGACAATGAGCAGTTCTTC. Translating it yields CASSARDFDNEQFF.

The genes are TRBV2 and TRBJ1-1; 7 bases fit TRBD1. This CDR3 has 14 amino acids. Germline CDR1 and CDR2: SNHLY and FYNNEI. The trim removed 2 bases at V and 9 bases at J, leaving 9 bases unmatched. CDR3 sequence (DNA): TGTGCCAGCAGTGAATGGGGCCAGGGGGAGAAAGCTTTCTTT. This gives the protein CASSEWGQGEKAFF.